This T cell receptor beta chain stems from a study of Graves' ophthalmopathy and Graves' hyperthyroidism. CDR3 regions of TCR beta were amplified from RNA transcripts. First-round RT-PCR used HTBI primers; second-round multiplex PCR followed. In TCRdb, the multiplex PCR reads were re-called with MiXCR into one record per CDR3 protein. Of over a million distinct CDR3 sequences listed, about two fifths are singletons. V lost 8 bases, J lost 0 bases, and 24 bases lay in between. Germline-derived CDR1 and CDR2 are SGHRS and YFSETQ. The CDR3 has 19 amino acids. The chain links TRBV5-1 to TRBJ2-6; D may be TRBD2 (6 bases). The TCR originated in an adult man with Graves' hyperthyroidism. The sequenced material came from peripheral blood or thyroid tissue (not recorded which). CDR3: CARGDWDAPLLSGANVLTF. DNA of the CDR3: TGCGCCAGGGGGGACTGGGACGCCCCACTCCTCTCTGGGGCCAACGTCCTGACTTTC. The entire variable domain, with the rest obtained from reference TRBV5-1 and TRBJ2-6, is as follows: KAGVTQTPRYLIKTRGQQVTLSCSPISGHRSVSWYQQTPGQGLQFLFEYFSETQRNKGNFPGRFSGRQFSNSRSEMNVSTLELGDSALYLCARGDWDAPLLSGANVLTFGAGSRLTVL.